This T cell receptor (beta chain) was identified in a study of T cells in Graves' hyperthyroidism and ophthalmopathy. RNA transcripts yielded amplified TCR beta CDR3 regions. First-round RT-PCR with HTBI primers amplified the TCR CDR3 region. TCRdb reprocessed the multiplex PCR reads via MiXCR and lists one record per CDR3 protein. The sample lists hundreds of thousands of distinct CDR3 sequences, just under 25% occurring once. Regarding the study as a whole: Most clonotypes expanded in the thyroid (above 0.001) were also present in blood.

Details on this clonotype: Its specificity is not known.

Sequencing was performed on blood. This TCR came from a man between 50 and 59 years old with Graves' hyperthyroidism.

CDR3 DNA: TGCGCCAGCAGCCAAGGGACAGTGAACTATGGCTACACCTTC. Amino acid sequence: CASSQGTVNYGYTF. The chain recombines TRBV4-1 with TRBJ1-2; D is possibly TRBD1 (6 bases). CDR3 length: 14 amino acids. Germline lookup yields CDR1 MGHRA and CDR2 YSYEKL. V was pared by 1 base and J by 2 bases, with 8 bases between.